This T cell receptor beta chain appears in the sequencing data of a study of cytomegalovirus exposure and HLA in healthy donors. Whole-study findings and limits: Most sequenced TCRs were rare (though some public TCRs occurred in many donors). The study listed some 160 cytomegalovirus-associated TCR beta chains. The records held CMV serostatus as the only immune exposure information.

Germline lookup yields CDR1 SQVTM and CDR2 ANQGSEA. The CDR3 is 15 amino acids. V lost 5 bases and J lost 3; bases outside the gene matches: 11. The PCR employed 60 Vbeta primers together with 13 Jbeta primers. Data came from immunoSEQ multiplex PCR; TCRdb stores just in-frame clones and leaves some out. The sample lists about 160,000 clones; around 76% were seen once. On this clone: Its antigen is currently unknown.

The TCR comes from a girl aged 5 to 17 in good health and CMV-seropositive. The chain carries TRBV29-1 and TRBJ2-7; 9 bases line up with TRBD1. The sample was PBMCs. Here the CDR3 DNA reads TGCAGCGTTTATACACCGGGACAGGGACTCTACGAGCAGTACTTC. This codes for CSVYTPGQGLYEQYF.